This T cell receptor beta chain is from a study of T cell changes during pregnancy in multiple sclerosis. The CDR3 has 15 residues. V was clipped by 0 bases and J by 4 bases, with 12 bases between them. Germline CDR1 WSHSY, CDR2 SAAADI. TCRdb's copy holds only in-frame clones and misses some; the assay was immunoSEQ multiplex PCR. The sample includes 35,000 to 55,000 clones, 89% of them seen just once. This clone has just a few counts. The material sequenced was CD4+ T cells from peripheral blood mononuclear cells, taken after pregnancy. The TCR sequence derives from a female donor with multiple sclerosis, enrolled in a pregnancy study. The V gene is TRBV10-2, the J gene TRBJ1-2; D perhaps matches TRBD1 (5 bases). CDR3 bases: TGCGCCAGCAGTGAGTCGGCGGGGGGTGGCTATGGCTACACCTTC. It specifies CASSESAGGGYGYTF.